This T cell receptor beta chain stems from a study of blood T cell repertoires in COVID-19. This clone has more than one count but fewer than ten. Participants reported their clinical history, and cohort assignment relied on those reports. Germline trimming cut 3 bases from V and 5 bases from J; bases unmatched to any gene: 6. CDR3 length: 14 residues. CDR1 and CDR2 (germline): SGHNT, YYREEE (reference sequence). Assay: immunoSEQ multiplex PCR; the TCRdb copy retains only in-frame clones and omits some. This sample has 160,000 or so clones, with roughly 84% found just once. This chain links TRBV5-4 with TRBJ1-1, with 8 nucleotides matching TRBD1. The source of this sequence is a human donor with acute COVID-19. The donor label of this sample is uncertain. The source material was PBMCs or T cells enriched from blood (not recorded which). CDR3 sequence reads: CASSSDRGWTEAFF. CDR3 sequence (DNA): TGTGCCAGCAGCTCCGACAGGGGTTGGACTGAAGCTTTCTTT.